This TCR beta chain was obtained from a study of regulatory T cells in long-lasting Graves disease. Overall study findings and caveats: There was favoring of TRBV28, TRBJ1-2 and TRBJ2-5 in persistent disease. Persistent Graves' patients showed a TCR diversity that was lower than that of newly diagnosed ones.

Researchers made TCR beta libraries by using iRepertoire HTBI primers and running Arm-PCR on CDR3 regions. Original handling: Segment identification across samples yielded around 61 TRBV and fewer than 15 TRBJ segments. From the multiplex PCR reads, TCRdb called clonotypes with MiXCR, one entry per CDR3 protein. The V and J calls here are based on TCRdb, not the publication. The sample includes 350,000 to 500,000 distinct CDR3 sequences, roughly a fifth of them seen just once. Comment on this clonotype: What it binds is unknown.

The CDR3 runs 15 residues. V shed 0 bases and J shed 3 bases, with 12 bases lying between them. CDR1 is DFQATT, CDR2 SNEGSKA, per germline (reference sequence). Indicated time point: persistent/refractory GD, antithyroid drugs over 5 years with positive TRAb. Preparation of the TCR library used RNA extracted from PBMCs. The chain carries TRBV20-1 and TRBJ2-4; D tentatively fits TRBD1 or TRBD2 (5 bases each). The TCR was taken from a female donor with Graves disease. Sequenced material: peripheral blood mononuclear cells (PBMCs), taken when the disease was refractory, from a patient treated with antithyroid drugs. The CDR3 loop is CSARELGTNKNIQYF. CDR3 nucleotides: TGCAGTGCTAGAGAGTTGGGGACCAACAAAAACATTCAGTACTTC.